Sequencing of this TCR beta chain was carried out in a study of cytomegalovirus exposure and HLA in healthy donors. Study outcomes and limitations: In vitro data verified three CMV-associated chains as specific for CMV antigens. A later analysis found first-cohort TCR clusters tended to co-occur in the 120 or so validation repertoires. Using the classifier, cytomegalovirus status was reportedly diagnosed with high specificity and sensitivity.

CDR1 is SGHRS and CDR2 is YFSETQ in the germline V gene. The trim removed 0 bases at V and 0 bases at J, leaving 12 bases unmatched. The CDR3 loop spans 19 amino acids. Comment on this clone: Antigen: not known.

Using immunoSEQ multiplex PCR, the repertoire was profiled, and TCRdb retains in-frame clones only, with some absent. The table has tens of thousands of clones, more than 80% seen once. This clonotype was obtained from a woman between 18 and 29 years old in good health and CMV-seronegative. The chain is built from TRBV5-1 and TRBJ1-1; 9 nucleotides align to TRBD1. The specimen was PBMCs. The CDR3 loop is CASSLGDRDLTFMNTEAFF. CDR3 bases: TGCGCCAGCAGCTTGGGGGACAGGGACCTTACCTTTATGAACACTGAAGCTTTCTTT.